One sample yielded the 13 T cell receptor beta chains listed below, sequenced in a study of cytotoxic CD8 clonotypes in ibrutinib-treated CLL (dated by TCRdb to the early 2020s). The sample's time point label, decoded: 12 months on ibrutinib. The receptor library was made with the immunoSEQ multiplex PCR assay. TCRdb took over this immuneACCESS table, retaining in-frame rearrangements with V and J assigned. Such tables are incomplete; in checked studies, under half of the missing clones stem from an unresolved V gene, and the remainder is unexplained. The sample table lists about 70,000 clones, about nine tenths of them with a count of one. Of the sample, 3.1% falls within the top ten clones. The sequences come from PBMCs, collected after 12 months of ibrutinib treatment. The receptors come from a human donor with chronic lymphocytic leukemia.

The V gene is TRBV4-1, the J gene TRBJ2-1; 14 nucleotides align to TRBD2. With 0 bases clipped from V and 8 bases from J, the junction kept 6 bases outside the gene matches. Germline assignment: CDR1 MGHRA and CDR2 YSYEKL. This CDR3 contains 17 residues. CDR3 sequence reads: CASSQDPGLAGVHEQFF. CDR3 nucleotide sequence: TGCGCCAGCAGCCAAGACCCGGGACTAGCGGGAGTTCATGAGCAGTTCTTC.

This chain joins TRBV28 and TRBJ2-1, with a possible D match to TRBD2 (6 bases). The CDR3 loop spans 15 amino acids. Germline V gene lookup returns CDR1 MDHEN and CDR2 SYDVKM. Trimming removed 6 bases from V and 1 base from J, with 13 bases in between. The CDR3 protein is CASSRSGPSYNEQFF. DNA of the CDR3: TGTGCCAGCAGCCGTAGCGGACCATCCTACAATGAGCAGTTCTTC.

CDR3: CASSKQTNEQFF. The DNA of the CDR3 is TGTGCCAGCAGTAAACAGACAAATGAGCAGTTCTTC. The chain is built from TRBV6-5 and TRBJ2-1; the D is unclear. The germline gives CDR1 MNHEY, CDR2 SVGAGI. V was trimmed by 5 bases and J by 7 bases, leaving 9 bases between them. The CDR3 is 12 amino acids.

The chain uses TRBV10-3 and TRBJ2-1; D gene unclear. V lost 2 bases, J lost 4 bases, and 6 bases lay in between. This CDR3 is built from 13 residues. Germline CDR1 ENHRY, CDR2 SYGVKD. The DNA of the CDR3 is TGTGCCATCAGTGAGGGGGAATACAATGAGCAGTTCTTC. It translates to CAISEGEYNEQFF.

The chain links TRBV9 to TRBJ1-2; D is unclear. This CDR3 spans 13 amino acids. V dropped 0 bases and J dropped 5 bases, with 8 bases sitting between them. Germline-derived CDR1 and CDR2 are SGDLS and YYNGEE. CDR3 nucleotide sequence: TGTGCCAGCAGCGTAGAGCCAGAATATGGCTACACCTTC. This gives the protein CASSVEPEYGYTF.

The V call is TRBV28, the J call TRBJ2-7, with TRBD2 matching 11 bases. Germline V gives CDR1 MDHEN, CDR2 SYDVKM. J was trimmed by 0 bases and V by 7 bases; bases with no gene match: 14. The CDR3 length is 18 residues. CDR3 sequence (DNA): TGTGCCAGCACCAAGGGGGGACTAGCGGTTAGGAGCTCCTACGAGCAGTACTTC. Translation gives CASTKGGLAVRSSYEQYF.

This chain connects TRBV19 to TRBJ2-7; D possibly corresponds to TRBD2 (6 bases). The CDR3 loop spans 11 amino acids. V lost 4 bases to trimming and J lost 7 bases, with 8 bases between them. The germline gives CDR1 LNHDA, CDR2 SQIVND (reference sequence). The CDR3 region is CASSNREEQYF. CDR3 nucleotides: TGTGCCAGTAGTAACCGGGAGGAGCAGTACTTC.

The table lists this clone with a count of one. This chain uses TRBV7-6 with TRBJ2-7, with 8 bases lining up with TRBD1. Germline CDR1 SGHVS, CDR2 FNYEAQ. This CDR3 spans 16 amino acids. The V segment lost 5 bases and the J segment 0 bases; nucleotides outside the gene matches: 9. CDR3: CASSLQGGQSSYEQYF. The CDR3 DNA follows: TGTGCCAGCAGCCTACAGGGGGGACAGAGCTCCTACGAGCAGTACTTC.

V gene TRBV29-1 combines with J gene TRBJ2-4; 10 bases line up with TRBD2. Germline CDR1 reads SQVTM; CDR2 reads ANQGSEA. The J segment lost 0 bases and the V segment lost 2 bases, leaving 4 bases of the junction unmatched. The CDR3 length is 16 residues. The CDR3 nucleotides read TGCAGCGTTGAACGACTAGCGGGTCTAGCCAAAAACATTCAGTACTTC. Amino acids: CSVERLAGLAKNIQYF.

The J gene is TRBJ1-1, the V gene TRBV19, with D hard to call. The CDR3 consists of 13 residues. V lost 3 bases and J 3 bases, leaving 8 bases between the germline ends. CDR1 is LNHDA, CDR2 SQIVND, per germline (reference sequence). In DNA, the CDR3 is TGTGCCAGTAGTATGCGGAGGTACACTGAAGCTTTCTTT. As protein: CASSMRRYTEAFF.

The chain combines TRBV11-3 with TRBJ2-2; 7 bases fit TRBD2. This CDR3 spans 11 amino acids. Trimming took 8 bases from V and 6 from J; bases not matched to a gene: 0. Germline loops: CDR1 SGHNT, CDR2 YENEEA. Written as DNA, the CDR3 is TGTGCCAGCCGGGGGGCCGGGGAGCTGTTTTTT. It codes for CASRGAGELFF.

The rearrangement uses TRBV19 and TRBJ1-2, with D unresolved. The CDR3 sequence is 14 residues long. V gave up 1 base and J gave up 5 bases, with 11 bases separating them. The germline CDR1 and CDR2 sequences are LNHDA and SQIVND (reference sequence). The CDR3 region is CASSIVLGDYGYTF. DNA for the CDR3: TGTGCCAGTAGTATAGTTTTAGGCGATTATGGCTACACCTTC.

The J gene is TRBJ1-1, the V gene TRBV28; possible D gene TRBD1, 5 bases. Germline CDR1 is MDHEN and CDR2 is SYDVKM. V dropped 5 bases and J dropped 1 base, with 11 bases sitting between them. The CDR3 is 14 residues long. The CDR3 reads CASSDYRRNTEAFF. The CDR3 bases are TGTGCCAGCAGTGACTACAGGAGGAACACTGAAGCTTTCTTT.